The 32 T cell receptor beta chains given below trace back to one sample, sequenced in a study of blood T cell repertoires in COVID-19 (TCRdb year 2020). Libraries were made using the immunoSEQ multiplex PCR assay. TCRdb stores this immuneACCESS table with in-frame sequences only. Part of the clones is absent; in the studies checked, under half of the shortfall reflects unresolved V genes, and no reason is known for the rest. The sample records over 250,000 clones, 75% to 95% of which are singletons. Of the sample, 1.1% is held by the ten largest clones. Material for sequencing was PBMCs or T cells enriched from blood (not recorded which). These receptors came from a woman under 40 who had recovered from COVID-19.

This clone was counted a few times. This rearrangement joins TRBV7-9 to TRBJ2-3, with TRBD2 matching over 10 bases. V lost 4 bases and J lost 6; bases outside the gene matches: 4. The V gene's germline CDR1 is SEHNR and CDR2 FQNEAQ (reference sequence). CDR3 size: 14 residues. Here the CDR3 reads CASSSETSGDTQYF. CDR3 DNA: TGTGCCAGCAGCTCAGAGACTAGCGGGGATACGCAGTATTTT.

V and J are TRBV27 and TRBJ2-1, with TRBD2 identical over 7 bases. CDR1 and CDR2 from the germline V gene are MNHEY and SMNVEV (reference sequence). The V segment lost 4 bases and the J segment 8 bases; nucleotides outside the gene matches: 8. The CDR3 extends over 14 amino acids. Here the CDR3 DNA reads TGTGCCAGCAGTTCAAGGGACTACTTCTATGAGCAGTTCTTC. Its translation: CASSSRDYFYEQFF.

The rearrangement uses TRBV3-1 (or the pseudogene TRBV3-2) and TRBJ1-4; the D is unclear. This CDR3 has 17 amino acids. Germline V gene sequence: CDR1 LGHDT, CDR2 YNNKEL (reference sequence). V lost 1 base to trimming and J lost 6 bases, with 18 bases between them. The CDR3 region is CASSQVLTTPMDEKLFF. CDR3 DNA: TGTGCCAGCAGCCAAGTGCTCACGACACCCATGGATGAAAAACTGTTTTTT.

The chain couples TRBV30 to TRBJ1-6; 7 positions match TRBD1. The J segment lost 6 bases and the V segment lost 2 bases, leaving 7 bases of the junction unmatched. Looked up from germline, CDR1 is GTSNPN and CDR2 is SVGIG (reference sequence). The CDR3 is 15 amino acids. The CDR3 here is CAWSYRDRANSPLHF. The CDR3 bases are TGTGCCTGGAGTTACCGGGACAGAGCTAATTCACCCCTCCACTTT.

V gene TRBV3-1 (or the pseudogene TRBV3-2) combines with J gene TRBJ2-3, with a weak D call TRBD2 (5 bases). CDR1 and CDR2 (germline): LGHDT, YNNKEL (reference sequence). The CDR3 length is 13 residues. The V gene lost 0 bases and the J gene lost 7 bases, with 8 bases spanning the gap. CDR3 coding DNA: TGTGCCAGCAGCCAAGAGCTAGCAAATACGCAGTATTTT. Translated, it gives CASSQELANTQYF.

The rearrangement joins TRBV5-6 to TRBJ2-2; D unclear. Per germline, CDR1 SGHDT and CDR2 YYEEEE. CDR3 length: 14 residues. V lost 0 bases and J 7 bases, leaving 10 bases between the germline ends. The CDR3 bases are TGTGCCAGCAGCTTGGTACCGGTCGGCGGGGAGCTGTTTTTT. Protein product: CASSLVPVGGELFF.

The chain recombines TRBV28 with TRBJ2-2; 13 bases fit TRBD2. V shed 6 bases, J shed 0 bases, and the junction held 7 bases outside the gene matches. Germline V lookup: CDR1 MDHEN, CDR2 SYDVKM. CDR3 length: 18 residues. The CDR3 DNA reads TGTGCCAGCAGGGGGACTAGCGGGACCGTATCGAACACCGGGGAGCTGTTTTTT. This codes for CASRGTSGTVSNTGELFF.

This chain joins TRBV5-4 and TRBJ1-1; D is ambiguous. The CDR3 length is 14 residues. With 0 bases removed from V and 5 bases from J, the gap between germline ends came to 11 bases. Germline values: CDR1 SGHNT, CDR2 YYREEE (reference sequence). The CDR3 region is CASSLVRGNTEAFF. The CDR3 DNA follows: TGTGCCAGCAGCTTGGTTCGAGGGAATACTGAAGCTTTCTTT. The full variable domain, in which reference TRBV5-4 and TRBJ1-1 provide the parts outside the CDR3, is ETGVTQSPTHLIKTRGQQVTLRCSSQSGHNTVSWYQQALGQGPQFIFQYYREEENGRGNFPPRFSGLQFPNYSSELNVNALELDDSALYLCASSLVRGNTEAFFGQGTRLTVV.

The chain recombines TRBV7-6 with TRBJ1-2, with 8 bases fitting TRBD1. Germline V gene sequence: CDR1 SGHVS, CDR2 FNYEAQ. The CDR3 extends over 14 amino acids. After removal of 0 bases from V and 3 bases from J, the junction contained 0 bases not matched to a gene. The CDR3 bases are TGTGCCAGCAGCTTAGCGGACAGGGACTATGGCTACACCTTC. This translates into CASSLADRDYGYTF.

V gene TRBV30 combines with J gene TRBJ1-1, with D possibly TRBD1 on 5 matching bases. This CDR3 region has 13 residues. The V gene lost 4 bases and the J gene lost 0 bases, with 9 bases spanning the gap. Germline V gives CDR1 GTSNPN, CDR2 SVGIG (reference sequence). This CDR3 reads CAWTTAMNTEAFF. In DNA, the CDR3 is TGTGCCTGGACGACAGCCATGAACACTGAAGCTTTCTTT.

The rearrangement links TRBV6-2 or TRBV6-3 to TRBJ2-1, with D possibly matching TRBD1 (6 bases). Germline values: CDR1 MNHEY, CDR2 SVGEGT. This CDR3 spans 19 amino acids. V was pared by 1 base and J by 0 bases, with 19 bases between. In nucleotides, the CDR3 is TGTGCCAGCAGTTACTACCCCGAGTCGGACAGCATCTCCTACAATGAGCAGTTCTTC. Translating gives CASSYYPESDSISYNEQFF.

This chain links TRBV10-1 with TRBJ1-2; 7 bases match TRBD1. Trimming removed 10 bases from V and 7 bases from J; junction bases left unmatched: 21. CDR3 size: 16 residues. The germline gives CDR1 WNHNN, CDR2 SYGVQD (reference sequence). CDR3 bases: TGCGCCAACAAATTGAGGGACTCCCAGGGGGTCGGTGGCTACACCTTC. Its translation: CANKLRDSQGVGGYTF.

In DNA, the CDR3 is TGTGCCAGTAGTCGAATGTCGGACAATGAGCAGTTCTTC. Protein product: CASSRMSDNEQFF. J is TRBJ2-1 and V is TRBV19; D unclear. The CDR3 loop spans 13 amino acids. The germline V and J ends were trimmed by 5 bases and 5 bases, with 10 bases remaining between them. The V gene's germline CDR1 is LNHDA and CDR2 SQIVND (reference sequence).

The chain employs TRBV9 and TRBJ2-7; 10 positions agree with TRBD2. Germline V gene lookup returns CDR1 SGDLS and CDR2 YYNGEE. After removal of 3 bases from V and 5 bases from J, the junction contained 8 bases not matched to a gene. The CDR3 loop spans 15 amino acids. CDR3 region: CASSASGLAVNEQYF. The CDR3 DNA is TGTGCCAGCAGCGCCTCCGGACTAGCGGTGAACGAGCAGTACTTC.

The sample holds one count of this clone. The chain joins TRBV6-2 or TRBV6-3 to TRBJ1-5; a possible D gene is TRBD1 (5 bases). V lost 5 bases and J lost 4, with 6 bases in between. There are 12 residues in the CDR3. CDR1 and CDR2 from the germline V gene are MNHEY and SVGEGT. CDR3 nucleotides: TGTGCCAGCAGTAGGACAAATCAGCCCCAGCATTTT. Its protein product is CASSRTNQPQHF.

The J gene is TRBJ2-1, the V gene TRBV7-2; 10 bases are a match to TRBD2. The CDR3 length is 14 residues. The germline V gene has CDR1 SGHTA and CDR2 FQGNSA. The V segment lost 6 bases and the J segment 10 bases; nucleotides outside the gene matches: 9. DNA of the CDR3: TGTGCCAGCAGGGAAGCGGGAGGGCAGGGGGAGCAGTTCTTC. It translates to CASREAGGQGEQFF.

This clone was observed a single time. The chain is built from TRBV4-2 and TRBJ2-1; 7 bases fit TRBD1. The length of the CDR3 is 16 residues. In germline, CDR1 is LGHNA, CDR2 YNFKEQ. V lost 1 base and J lost 3; bases outside the gene matches: 6. CDR3 DNA: TGTGCCAGCAGCCAAGTCCGGGACAGCCACTACAATGAGCAGTTCTTC. Amino acid sequence: CASSQVRDSHYNEQFF.

This clone was detected a few times. This chain connects TRBV28 to TRBJ1-6; 8 positions agree with TRBD1. This CDR3 comprises 18 residues. The J segment lost 4 bases and the V segment lost 7 bases, leaving 15 bases of the junction unmatched. Germline V gene sequence: CDR1 MDHEN, CDR2 SYDVKM. For the CDR3, the DNA is TGTGCCAGCACTTCCCCCCGCCGGGACAGGAGATATAATTCACCCCTCCACTTT. Protein sequence: CASTSPRRDRRYNSPLHF.

The rearrangement links TRBV7-9 to TRBJ2-7, with 9 bases identical to TRBD1. The V and J ends lost 5 bases and 3 bases, in that order; junction bases with no gene match: 8. The CDR3 consists of 15 residues. Germline V gene lookup returns CDR1 SEHNR and CDR2 FQNEAQ (reference sequence). The CDR3, as DNA: TGTGCCAGCAGCCCGAGTGGGACAGGGAACTACGAGCAGTACTTC. This translates into CASSPSGTGNYEQYF. The full variable domain, with the rest looked up from reference TRBV7-9 and TRBJ2-7, is DTGVSQNPRHKITKRGQNVTFRCDPISEHNRLYWYRQTLGQGPEFLTYFQNEAQLEKSRLLSDRFSAERPKGSFSTLEIQRTEQGDSAMYLCASSPSGTGNYEQYFGPGTRLTVT.

The chain joins TRBV2 to TRBJ2-1; 9 bases align to TRBD2. Germline CDR1 SNHLY, CDR2 FYNNEI. The CDR3 loop spans 14 amino acids. Losses at the gene ends were 8 bases for V and 6 bases for J; bases not matched to a gene: 8. CDR3 sequence reads: CASYPLAGFNEQFF. CDR3 DNA: TGTGCCAGCTACCCCCTAGCGGGATTCAATGAGCAGTTCTTC.

The V gene is TRBV19, the J gene TRBJ1-1; TRBD1 might be the D (5 bases). CDR1 and CDR2 (germline): LNHDA, SQIVND (reference sequence). The V and J ends lost 0 bases and 5 bases respectively, with 10 bases between them. The CDR3 loop spans 14 amino acids. In nucleotides, the CDR3 is TGTGCCAGTAGTATAGATCAGGGTTGGACTGAAGCTTTCTTT. Its translation is CASSIDQGWTEAFF.

The rearrangement joins TRBV6-5 to TRBJ2-7; D is perhaps TRBD1 (6 bases). Trimming removed 7 bases at V and 3 bases at J, with 13 bases between. This CDR3 spans 13 amino acids. The germline CDR1 and CDR2 sequences are MNHEY and SVGAGI. The CDR3 loop reads CASTKTGNYEQYF. The CDR3 DNA follows: TGTGCCAGCACCAAAACAGGGAACTACGAGCAGTACTTC.

This chain uses TRBV9 with TRBJ2-7, with 8 bases identical to TRBD1. J lost 3 bases, V lost 0 bases, and 5 bases had no gene match. The CDR3 spans 15 residues. Per germline, CDR1 SGDLS and CDR2 YYNGEE. CDR3 region: CASSVALGQVYEQYF. DNA of the CDR3: TGTGCCAGCAGCGTAGCCCTGGGACAGGTCTACGAGCAGTACTTC.

About this clone itself: Its ends do not fully match the called genes, so a read error is possible. The chain carries TRBV28 and TRBJ1-4; no clear D. Germline loops: CDR1 MDHEN, CDR2 SYDVKM. The CDR3 loop spans 13 amino acids. The CDR3 region is CASGFTTNEKLFF. The CDR3 DNA reads TGTGCCAGCGGTTTCACAACTAATGAAAAACTGTTTTTT.

The chain carries TRBV14 and TRBJ2-7; D perhaps matches TRBD1 (6 bases). This CDR3 is built from 13 residues. The ends were cut back, 6 bases at V and 6 bases at J, with 15 bases in the middle. The germline V gene encodes CDR1 SGHDN and CDR2 FVKESK. CDR3 loop: CASRPKQGGEQYF. The CDR3 DNA sequence: TGTGCCAGCAGACCTAAACAGGGCGGCGAGCAGTACTTC.

A word on this clone: Compared with germline, one end of the junction differs, possibly owing to a read error. This chain links TRBV6-5 with TRBJ1-2; D is perhaps TRBD1 (6 bases). The CDR3 runs to 12 residues. Germline CDR1 MNHEY, CDR2 SVGAGI. The CDR3 DNA is TGTGCCAGCAGACAAGGGACACGCGGATGGGCCTTC. Amino acid sequence: CASRQGTRGWAF.

This clone was seen more than once but under ten times. The V call is TRBV7-2, the J call TRBJ2-7; 7 bases map to TRBD2. Germline V gene lookup returns CDR1 SGHTA and CDR2 FQGNSA. The V segment lost 3 bases and the J segment 6 bases; nucleotides outside the gene matches: 11. The CDR3 loop spans 15 amino acids. This CDR3 reads CASSFRWEGLGEQYF. The CDR3 nucleotides read TGTGCCAGCAGCTTTAGGTGGGAGGGCCTTGGCGAGCAGTACTTC.

The rearrangement links TRBV12-5 to TRBJ2-3; no clear D gene. The length of the CDR3 is 11 residues. Germline CDR1 LGHNT, CDR2 FRNRAP. V was trimmed by 7 bases and J by 6 bases, leaving 8 bases between them. The CDR3 loop reads CASALTDTQYF. The DNA of the CDR3 is TGTGCTAGTGCCCTTACTGATACGCAGTATTTT. Using reference TRBV12-5 and TRBJ2-3 for the parts outside the CDR3, the full variable domain is DARVTQTPRHKVTEMGQEVTMRCQPILGHNTVFWYRQTMMQGLELLAYFRNRAPLDDSGMPKDRFSAEMPDATLATLKIQPSEPRDSAVYFCASALTDTQYFGPGTRLTVL.

The gene calls are TRBV20-1 and TRBJ2-1; D unclear. The length of the CDR3 is 11 residues. Germline loops: CDR1 DFQATT, CDR2 SNEGSKA (reference sequence). The V end lost 4 bases, the J end lost 9 bases, and 10 bases lay between the germline ends. The CDR3 region is CSATYSREQFF. The CDR3 DNA sequence: TGCAGTGCTACATATAGCCGTGAGCAGTTCTTC.

The rearrangement uses TRBV28 and TRBJ2-7; 8 bases line up with TRBD1. The CDR3 runs to 14 residues. Germline assignment: CDR1 MDHEN and CDR2 SYDVKM. The junction had 10 bases not matched to a gene; V was cut back by 5 bases and J by 7 bases. The CDR3 DNA reads as TGTGCCAGCAGTGGGACAGGCCCTTTTTTGGAGCAGTACTTC. This codes for CASSGTGPFLEQYF.

The chain has TRBV5-1 and TRBJ2-1, with 12 bases that match TRBD2. This CDR3 has 17 residues. V lost 6 bases to trimming and J lost 9 bases; unmatched junction nucleotides: 16. Germline CDR1 SGHRS, CDR2 YFSETQ. This CDR3 reads CASTPMTSGGAAGEQFF. The CDR3 DNA reads as TGCGCCAGCACCCCCATGACTAGCGGGGGTGCAGCGGGTGAGCAGTTCTTC.

The chain links TRBV11-2 to TRBJ2-2; TRBD1 matches at 8 bases. This CDR3 region has 16 residues. Germline values: CDR1 SGHAT, CDR2 FQNNGV. J was trimmed by 7 bases and V by 3 bases; bases with no gene match: 10. The CDR3 DNA follows: TGTGCCAGCAGCTTCTCGGGACAGGCGAAGAACGGGGAGCTGTTTTTT. Translated, it gives CASSFSGQAKNGELFF.